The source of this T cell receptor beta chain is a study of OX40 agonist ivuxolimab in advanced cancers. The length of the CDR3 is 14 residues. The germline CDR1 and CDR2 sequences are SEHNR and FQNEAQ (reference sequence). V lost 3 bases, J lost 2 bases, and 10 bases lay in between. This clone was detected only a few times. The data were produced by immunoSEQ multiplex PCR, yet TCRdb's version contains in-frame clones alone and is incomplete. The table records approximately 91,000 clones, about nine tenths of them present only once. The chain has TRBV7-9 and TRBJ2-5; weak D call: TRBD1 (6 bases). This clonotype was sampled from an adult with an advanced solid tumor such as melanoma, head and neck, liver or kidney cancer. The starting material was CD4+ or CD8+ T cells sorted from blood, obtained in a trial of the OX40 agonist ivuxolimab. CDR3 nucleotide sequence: TGTGCCAGCAGCTTTGGGACATCACAAGAGACCCAGTACTTC. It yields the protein CASSFGTSQETQYF.